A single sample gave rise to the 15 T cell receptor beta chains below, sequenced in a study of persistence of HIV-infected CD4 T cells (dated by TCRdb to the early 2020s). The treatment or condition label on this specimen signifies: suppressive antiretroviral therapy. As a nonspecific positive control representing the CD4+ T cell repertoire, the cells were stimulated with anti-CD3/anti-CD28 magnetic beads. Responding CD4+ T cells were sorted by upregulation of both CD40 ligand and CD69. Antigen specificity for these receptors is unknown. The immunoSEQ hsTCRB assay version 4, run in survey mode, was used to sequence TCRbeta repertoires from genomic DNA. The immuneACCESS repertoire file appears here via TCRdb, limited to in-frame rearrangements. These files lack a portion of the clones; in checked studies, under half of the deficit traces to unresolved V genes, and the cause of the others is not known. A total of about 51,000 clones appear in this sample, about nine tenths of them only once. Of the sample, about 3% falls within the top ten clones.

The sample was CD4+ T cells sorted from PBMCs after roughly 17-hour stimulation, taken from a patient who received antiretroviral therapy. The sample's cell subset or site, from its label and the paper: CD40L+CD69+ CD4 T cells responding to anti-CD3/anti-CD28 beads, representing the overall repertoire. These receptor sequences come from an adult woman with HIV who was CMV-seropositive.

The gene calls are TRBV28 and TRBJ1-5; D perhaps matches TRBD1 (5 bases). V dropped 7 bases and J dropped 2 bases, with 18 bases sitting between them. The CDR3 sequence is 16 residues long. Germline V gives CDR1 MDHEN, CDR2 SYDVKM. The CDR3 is CASKGGTVLGNQPQHF. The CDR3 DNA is TGTGCCAGCAAGGGAGGGACCGTTTTGGGCAATCAGCCCCAGCATTTT.

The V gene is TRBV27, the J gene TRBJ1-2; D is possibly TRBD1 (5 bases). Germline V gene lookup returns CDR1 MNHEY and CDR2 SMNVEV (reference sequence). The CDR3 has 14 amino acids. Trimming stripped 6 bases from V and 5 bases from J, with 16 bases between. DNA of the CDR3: TGTGCCAGCAGGAATAGGGGCAGTTTTTATGGCTACACCTTC. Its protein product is CASRNRGSFYGYTF.

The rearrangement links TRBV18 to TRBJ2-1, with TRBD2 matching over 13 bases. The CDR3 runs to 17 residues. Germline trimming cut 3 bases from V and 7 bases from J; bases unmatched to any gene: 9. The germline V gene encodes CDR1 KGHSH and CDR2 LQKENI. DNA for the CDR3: TGTGCCAGCTCACCCACCCTACTAGCGGGGGGGCCGAATGAGCAGTTCTTC. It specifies CASSPTLLAGGPNEQFF.

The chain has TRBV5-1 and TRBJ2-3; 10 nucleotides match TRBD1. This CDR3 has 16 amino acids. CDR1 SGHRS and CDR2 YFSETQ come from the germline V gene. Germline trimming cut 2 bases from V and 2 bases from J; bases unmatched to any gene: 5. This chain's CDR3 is CASSFGTGDNTDTQYF. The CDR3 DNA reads TGCGCCAGCAGCTTCGGGACAGGGGACAACACAGATACGCAGTATTTT. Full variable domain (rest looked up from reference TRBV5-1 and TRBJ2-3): KAGVTQTPRYLIKTRGQQVTLSCSPISGHRSVSWYQQTPGQGLQFLFEYFSETQRNKGNFPGRFSGRQFSNSRSEMNVSTLELGDSALYLCASSFGTGDNTDTQYFGPGTRLTVL.

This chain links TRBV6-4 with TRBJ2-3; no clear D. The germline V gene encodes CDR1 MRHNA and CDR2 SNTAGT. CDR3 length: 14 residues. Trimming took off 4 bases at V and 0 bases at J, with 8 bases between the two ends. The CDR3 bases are TGTGCCAGCAGTGTCGATCGGAGCACAGATACGCAGTATTTT. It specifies CASSVDRSTDTQYF.

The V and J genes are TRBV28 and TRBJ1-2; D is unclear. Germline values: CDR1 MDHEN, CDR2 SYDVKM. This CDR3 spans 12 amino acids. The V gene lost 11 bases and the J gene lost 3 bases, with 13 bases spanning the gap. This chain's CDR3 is CASTQVDYGYTF. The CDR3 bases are TGTGCCTCCACCCAGGTAGACTATGGCTACACCTTC.

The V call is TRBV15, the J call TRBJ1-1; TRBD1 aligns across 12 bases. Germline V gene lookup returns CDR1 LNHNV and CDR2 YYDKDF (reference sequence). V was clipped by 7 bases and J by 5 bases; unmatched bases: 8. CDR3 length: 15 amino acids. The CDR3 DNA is TGTGCCACCAAAAGGGACAGGGGGCAGGAGACTGAAGCTTTCTTT. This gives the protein CATKRDRGQETEAFF.

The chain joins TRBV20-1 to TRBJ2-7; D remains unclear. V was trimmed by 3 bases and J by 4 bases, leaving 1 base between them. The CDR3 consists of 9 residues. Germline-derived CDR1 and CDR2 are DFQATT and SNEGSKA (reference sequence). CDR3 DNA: TGCAGTGCTAGTTACGAGCAGTACTTC. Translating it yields CSASYEQYF.

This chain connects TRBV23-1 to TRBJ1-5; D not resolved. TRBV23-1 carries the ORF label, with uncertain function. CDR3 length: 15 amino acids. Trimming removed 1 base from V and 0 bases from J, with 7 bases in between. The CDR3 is CASSQFENSNQPQHF. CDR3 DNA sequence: TGCGCCAGCAGTCAATTTGAAAATAGCAATCAGCCCCAGCATTTT.

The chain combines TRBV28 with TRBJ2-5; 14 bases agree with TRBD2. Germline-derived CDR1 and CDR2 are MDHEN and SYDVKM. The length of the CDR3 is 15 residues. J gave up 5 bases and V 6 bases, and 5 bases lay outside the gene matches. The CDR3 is CASSLGTSGSETQYF. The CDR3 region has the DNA TGTGCCAGCAGCTTGGGGACTAGCGGGAGCGAGACCCAGTACTTC.

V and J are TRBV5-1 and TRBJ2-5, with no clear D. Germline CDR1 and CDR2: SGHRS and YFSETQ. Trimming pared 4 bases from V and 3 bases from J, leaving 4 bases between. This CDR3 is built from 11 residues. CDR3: CASSNKETQYF. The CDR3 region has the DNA TGCGCCAGCAGCAACAAAGAGACCCAGTACTTC. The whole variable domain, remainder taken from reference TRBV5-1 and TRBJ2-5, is KAGVTQTPRYLIKTRGQQVTLSCSPISGHRSVSWYQQTPGQGLQFLFEYFSETQRNKGNFPGRFSGRQFSNSRSEMNVSTLELGDSALYLCASSNKETQYFGPGTRLLVL.

This CDR3 reads CASSPPDGTNEKLFF. CDR3 DNA sequence: TGTGCCAGCAGTCCCCCGGACGGTACTAATGAAAAACTGTTTTTT. This chain connects TRBV6-5 to TRBJ1-4; D gene uncertain. Trimming removed 5 bases at V and 2 bases at J, with 12 bases between. This CDR3 is 15 amino acids long. Germline V gives CDR1 MNHEY, CDR2 SVGAGI.

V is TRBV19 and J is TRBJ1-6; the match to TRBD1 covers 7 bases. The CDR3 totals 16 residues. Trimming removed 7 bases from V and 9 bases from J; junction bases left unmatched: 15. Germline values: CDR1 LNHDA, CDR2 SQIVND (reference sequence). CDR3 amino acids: CASTSGQDLGISPLHF. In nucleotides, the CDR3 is TGTGCCAGTACTTCAGGACAGGACCTGGGGATTTCACCCCTCCACTTT.

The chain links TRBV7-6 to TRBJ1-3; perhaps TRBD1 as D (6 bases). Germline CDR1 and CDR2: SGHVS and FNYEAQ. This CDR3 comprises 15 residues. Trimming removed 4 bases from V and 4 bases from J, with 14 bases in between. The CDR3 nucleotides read TGTGCCAGCAGCTCTCGGACAGCCTACGGAAACACCATATATTTT. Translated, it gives CASSSRTAYGNTIYF.

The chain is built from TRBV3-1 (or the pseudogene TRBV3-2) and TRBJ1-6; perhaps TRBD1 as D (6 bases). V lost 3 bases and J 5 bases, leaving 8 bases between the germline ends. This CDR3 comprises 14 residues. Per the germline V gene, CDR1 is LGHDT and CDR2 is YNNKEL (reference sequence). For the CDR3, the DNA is TGTGCCAGCAGCCACGCAGGGGATAATTCACCCCTCCACTTT. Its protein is CASSHAGDNSPLHF.